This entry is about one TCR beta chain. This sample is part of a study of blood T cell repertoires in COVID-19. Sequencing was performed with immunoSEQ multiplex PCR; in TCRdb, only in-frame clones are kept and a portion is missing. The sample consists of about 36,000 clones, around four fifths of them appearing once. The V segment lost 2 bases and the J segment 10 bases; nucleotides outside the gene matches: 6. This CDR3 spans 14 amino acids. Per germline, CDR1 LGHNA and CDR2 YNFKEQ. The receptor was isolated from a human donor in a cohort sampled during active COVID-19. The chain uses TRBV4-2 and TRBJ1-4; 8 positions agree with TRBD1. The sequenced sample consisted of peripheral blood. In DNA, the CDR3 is TGTGCCAGCAGCCAAACGGGGGACAGGAGAAAACTGTTTTTT. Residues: CASSQTGDRRKLFF.